The 12 T cell receptor beta chains below all came from one sample that was sequenced in a study of T cell responses to AZD1222 COVID-19 vaccine. The repertoire was sequenced with immunoSEQ multiplex PCR; TCRdb's copy has only in-frame clones and lacks some. The sample has under 95,000 clones; 75% to 90% are singletons. The sequencing used peripheral blood, collected 28 days after the second AZD1222 dose. Receptors were obtained from an adult who received the AZD1222 COVID-19 vaccine.

The V gene is TRBV4-1, the J gene TRBJ1-3; 7 nucleotides match TRBD1. With V trimmed by 4 bases and J by 2 bases, 11 bases remained unmatched. The CDR3 is 17 amino acids. Germline V CDR1 and CDR2: MGHRA, YSYEKL. The DNA for the CDR3 is TGCGCCAGCAGCCTCAGATCCACAGGGGAGCCTGGAAACACCATATATTTT. It yields the protein CASSLRSTGEPGNTIYF.

This clone was seen more than once but under ten times. This chain joins TRBV10-1 and TRBJ2-7; 7 bases fit TRBD1. J was trimmed by 2 bases and V by 3 bases; bases with no gene match: 10. The CDR3 is made up of 16 amino acids. The germline V gene encodes CDR1 WNHNN and CDR2 SYGVQD (reference sequence). The CDR3 region has the DNA TGCGCCAGCAGTGATTATTGGGGACAGCGCGCCTACGAGCAGTACTTC. This codes for CASSDYWGQRAYEQYF.

The V call is TRBV6-5, the J call TRBJ1-1; the D gene is possibly TRBD1 (6 bases). Trimming shortened V by 4 bases and J by 0 bases, and 12 bases separated the two germline ends. The CDR3 extends over 15 amino acids. CDR1 and CDR2 from the germline V gene are MNHEY and SVGAGI. The CDR3 sequence is CASSSNGQMNTEAFF. CDR3 sequence (DNA): TGTGCCAGCAGTTCCAACGGACAGATGAACACTGAAGCTTTCTTT.

As regards this clone: The same CDR3 is also encoded by other DNA sequences in this sample. The V gene is TRBV9, the J gene TRBJ2-7; 8 bases fit TRBD1. The CDR3 contains 15 residues. Germline lookup yields CDR1 SGDLS and CDR2 YYNGEE. The V segment lost 2 bases and the J segment 0 bases; nucleotides outside the gene matches: 4. This chain's CDR3 is CASSVGQGDSYEQYF. For the CDR3, the DNA is TGTGCCAGCAGCGTTGGACAGGGTGACTCCTACGAGCAGTACTTC.

The chain is built from TRBV5-1 and TRBJ2-7; 11 nucleotides match TRBD2. This CDR3 has 16 amino acids. Trimming at V came to 4 bases and at J to 7 bases, leaving 13 bases not matched to a gene. Per the germline V gene, CDR1 is SGHRS and CDR2 is YFSETQ. Written as DNA, the CDR3 is TGCGCCAGCAGCCATGAAGGACTAGCGGGTCTGAGGGAGCAGTACTTC. Its translation: CASSHEGLAGLREQYF.

Written as DNA, the CDR3 is TGTGCCTGGAGGGACGGACAGACCTATAGCAATCAGCCCCAGCATTTT. As protein: CAWRDGQTYSNQPQHF. The V gene is TRBV30, the J gene TRBJ1-5; perhaps TRBD1 as D (6 bases). Germline loops: CDR1 GTSNPN, CDR2 SVGIG (reference sequence). This CDR3 spans 16 amino acids. V lost 3 bases, J lost 0 bases, and 15 bases lay in between.

This chain links TRBV18 with TRBJ2-5; 9 bases agree with TRBD1. The V and J ends lost 3 bases and 2 bases, in that order; junction bases with no gene match: 1. The CDR3 consists of 14 residues. CDR1 is KGHSH, CDR2 LQKENI, per germline. CDR3 in amino acids: CASSPDRGQETQYF. The CDR3 nucleotides read TGTGCCAGCTCACCCGACAGGGGGCAAGAGACCCAGTACTTC.

For the CDR3, the DNA is TGCAGCGTCGTTGCGCCCCCCATGGGTTTGACCTCTGGGGCCAACGTCCTGACTTTC. It codes for CSVVAPPMGLTSGANVLTF. V usage is TRBV29-1 and J usage is TRBJ2-6, with unresolved D. Trimming pared 6 bases from V and 0 bases from J, leaving 24 bases between. Germline CDR1 and CDR2: SQVTM and ANQGSEA. The CDR3 loop spans 19 amino acids.

The rearrangement joins TRBV5-6 to TRBJ2-4, with D perhaps matching TRBD1 (5 bases). Trimming removed 4 bases at V and 9 bases at J, with 17 bases between. Germline CDR1 and CDR2: SGHDT and YYEEEE. CDR3 length: 14 amino acids. Here the CDR3 DNA reads TGTGCCAGCAGCGCTACTCAGGGAAGGGGCATTCAGTACTTC. Encoded protein: CASSATQGRGIQYF.

The chain couples TRBV2 to TRBJ2-7; D is unresolved. This CDR3 region has 11 residues. Germline loops: CDR1 SNHLY, CDR2 FYNNEI. V lost 3 bases, J lost 5 bases, and 5 bases lay in between. Here the CDR3 DNA reads TGTGCCAGCAGTGATCCGGACGAGCAGTACTTC. It specifies CASSDPDEQYF.

The V and J genes are TRBV19 and TRBJ1-1; D unresolved. Germline V gene data show CDR1 as LNHDA and CDR2 as SQIVND (reference sequence). The ends were cut back, 2 bases at V and 3 bases at J, with 13 bases in the middle. The CDR3 totals 15 residues. The CDR3 loop is CASSIQVIGDTEAFF. The DNA for the CDR3 is TGTGCCAGTAGTATACAGGTAATAGGTGACACTGAAGCTTTCTTT. Looking up the rest from reference TRBV19 and TRBJ1-1 gives the full variable domain: DGGITQSPKYLFRKEGQNVTLSCEQNLNHDAMYWYRQDPGQGLRLIYYSQIVNDFQKGDIAEGYSVSREKKESFPLTVTSAQKNPTAFYLCASSIQVIGDTEAFFGQGTRLTVV.

This chain connects TRBV6-1 to TRBJ2-3; 7 positions agree with TRBD1. The CDR3 loop spans 17 amino acids. J lost 2 bases, V lost 4 bases, and 12 bases had no gene match. CDR1 and CDR2 from the germline V gene are MNHNS and SASEGT. CDR3 sequence (DNA): TGTGCCAGCAGTGCAAGTCGACAGGGAATTATCACAGATACGCAGTATTTT. Protein: CASSASRQGIITDTQYF.